This paragraph reports one T cell receptor (beta chain). The antigen is not known. What was amplified from RNA transcripts were TCR beta CDR3 regions. HTBI primers drove first-round RT-PCR of the TCR CDR3. One entry per CDR3 protein results from TCRdb running MiXCR on the multiplex PCR reads. This table has hundreds of thousands of distinct CDR3 sequences, about 20% appearing once. The sample originates from a study of T cells in Graves' hyperthyroidism and ophthalmopathy. Study details: The blood sample was taken at first diagnosis, before treatment began. Study-wide results and limits: Separation of ophthalmopathy from stable hyperthyroidism was achieved by a 13 V-J model.

Germline loops: CDR1 MNHNS, CDR2 SASEGT. This CDR3 is 15 amino acids long. V was clipped by 6 bases and J by 5 bases; unmatched bases: 9. The PBMCs studied were ones that came from about 10 ml fresh peripheral blood. The sequenced material came from blood. The receptor was derived from a man younger than 40 with Graves' ophthalmopathy. The J gene is TRBJ1-3, the V gene TRBV6-1; 8 nucleotides agree with TRBD1. CDR3 region: CASSAPRTGRNTIYF. Here the CDR3 DNA reads TGTGCCAGCAGCGCACCTCGGACAGGGCGAAACACCATATATTTT.